This T cell receptor (beta chain) was sequenced for a study of blood T cells in healthy people across ages. The wider study: When template switching was applied, about one barcoded beta molecule was captured per two T cells. Study-wide results and caveats: Because donor CMV status was unknown, expanded clonotype changes were possibly confounded. Percentage of naive T cells showed a strong correlation with TCR beta diversity.

Looked up from germline, CDR1 is MDHEN and CDR2 is SYDVKM. CDR3 length: 16 amino acids. After removal of 5 bases from V and 0 bases from J, the junction contained 9 bases not matched to a gene. Combining a sample-barcoded 5' primer with a J-beta primer mix, a second PCR ran for about 7 to 12 cycles. TCRdb passed the 5' RACE reads through MiXCR, listing each CDR3 protein once. Of over 700,000 distinct CDR3 sequences listed, 25% are singletons. Comments on this clonotype: Its target is not known.

These same records also appear under a second study, on T cells of mothers and their children.

This chain uses TRBV28 with TRBJ1-1; 7 bases align to TRBD1. Input material: blood. This TCR came from a boy aged 10-17 years in good health. The CDR3 region is CASSPPGQLLNTEAFF. The CDR3 DNA reads as TGTGCCAGCAGTCCACCGGGACAGCTATTGAACACTGAAGCTTTCTTT.